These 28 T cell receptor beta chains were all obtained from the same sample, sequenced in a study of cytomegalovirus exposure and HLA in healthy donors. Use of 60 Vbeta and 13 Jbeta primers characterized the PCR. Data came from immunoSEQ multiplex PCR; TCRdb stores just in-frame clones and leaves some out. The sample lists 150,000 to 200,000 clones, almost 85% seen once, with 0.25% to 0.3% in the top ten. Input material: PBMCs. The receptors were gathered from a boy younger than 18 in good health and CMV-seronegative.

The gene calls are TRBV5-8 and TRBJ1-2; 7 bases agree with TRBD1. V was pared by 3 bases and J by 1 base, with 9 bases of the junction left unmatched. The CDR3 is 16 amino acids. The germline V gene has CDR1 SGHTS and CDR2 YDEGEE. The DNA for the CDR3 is TGTGCCAGCAGCTCGACAGGGACGAGAGTTAACTATGGCTACACCTTC. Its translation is CASSSTGTRVNYGYTF.

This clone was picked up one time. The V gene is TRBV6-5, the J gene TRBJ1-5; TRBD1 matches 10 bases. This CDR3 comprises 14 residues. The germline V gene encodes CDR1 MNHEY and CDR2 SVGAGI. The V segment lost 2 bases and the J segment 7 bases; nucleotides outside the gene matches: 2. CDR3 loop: CASSYRQGAQPQHF. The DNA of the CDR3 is TGTGCCAGCAGTTACCGACAGGGGGCCCAGCCCCAGCATTTT.

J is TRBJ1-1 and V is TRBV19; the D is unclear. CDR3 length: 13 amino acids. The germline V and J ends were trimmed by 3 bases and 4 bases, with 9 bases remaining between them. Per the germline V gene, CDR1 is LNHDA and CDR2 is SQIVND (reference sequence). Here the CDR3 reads CASSIKRSTEAFF. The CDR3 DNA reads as TGTGCCAGTAGTATTAAGAGGTCCACTGAAGCTTTCTTT.

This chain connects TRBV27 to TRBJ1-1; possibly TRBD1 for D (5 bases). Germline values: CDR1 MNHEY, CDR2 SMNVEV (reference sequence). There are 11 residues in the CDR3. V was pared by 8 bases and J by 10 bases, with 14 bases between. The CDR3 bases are TGTGCCAGCTCCGGGGGGTTGGGAGCTTTCTTT. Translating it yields CASSGGLGAFF.

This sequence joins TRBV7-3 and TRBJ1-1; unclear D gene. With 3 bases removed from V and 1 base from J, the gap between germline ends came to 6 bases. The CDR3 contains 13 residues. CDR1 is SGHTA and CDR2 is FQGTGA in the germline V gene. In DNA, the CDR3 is TGTGCCAGCAGCTTTCACAAGAACACTGAAGCTTTCTTT. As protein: CASSFHKNTEAFF.

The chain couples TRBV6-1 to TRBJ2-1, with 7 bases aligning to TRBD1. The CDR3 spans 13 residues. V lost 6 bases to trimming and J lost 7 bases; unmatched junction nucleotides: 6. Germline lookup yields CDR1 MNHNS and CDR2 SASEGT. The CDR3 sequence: CASSLDRVNEQFF. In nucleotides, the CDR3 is TGTGCCAGCAGCCTAGACAGGGTGAATGAGCAGTTCTTC.

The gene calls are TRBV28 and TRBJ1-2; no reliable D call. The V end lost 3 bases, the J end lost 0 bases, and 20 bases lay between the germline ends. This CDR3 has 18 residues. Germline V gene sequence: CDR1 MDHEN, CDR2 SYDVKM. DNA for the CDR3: TGTGCCAGCAGTTTCCGTCCCTCGGGAAGTCTCACTAACTATGGCTACACCTTC. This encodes CASSFRPSGSLTNYGYTF.

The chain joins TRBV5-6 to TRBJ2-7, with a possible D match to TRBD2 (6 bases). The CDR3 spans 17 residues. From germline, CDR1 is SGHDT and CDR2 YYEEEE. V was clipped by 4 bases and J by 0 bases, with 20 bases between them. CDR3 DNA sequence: TGTGCCAGCAGCCCCGCCGGGCGGGGCGCATCCTCCTACGAGCAGTACTTC. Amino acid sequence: CASSPAGRGASSYEQYF.

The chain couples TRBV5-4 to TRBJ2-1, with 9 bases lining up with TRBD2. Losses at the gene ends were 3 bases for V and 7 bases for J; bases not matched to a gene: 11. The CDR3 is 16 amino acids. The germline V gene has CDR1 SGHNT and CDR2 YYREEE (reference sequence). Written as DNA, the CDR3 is TGTGCCAGCAGCTATCCAAAAGCGGGAGGTGCAAATGAGCAGTTCTTC. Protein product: CASSYPKAGGANEQFF.

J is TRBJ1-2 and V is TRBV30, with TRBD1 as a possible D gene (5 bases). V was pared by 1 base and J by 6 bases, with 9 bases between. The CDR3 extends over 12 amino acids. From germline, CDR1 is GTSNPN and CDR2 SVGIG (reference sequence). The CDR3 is CAWSGGRDGYTF. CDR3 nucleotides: TGTGCCTGGAGTGGCGGCAGGGATGGCTACACCTTC. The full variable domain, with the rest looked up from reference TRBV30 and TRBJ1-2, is SQTIHQWPATLVQPVGSPLSLECTVEGTSNPNLYWYRQAAGRGLQLLFYSVGIGQISSEVPQNLSASRPQDRQFILSSKKLLLSDSGFYLCAWSGGRDGYTFGSGTRLTVV.

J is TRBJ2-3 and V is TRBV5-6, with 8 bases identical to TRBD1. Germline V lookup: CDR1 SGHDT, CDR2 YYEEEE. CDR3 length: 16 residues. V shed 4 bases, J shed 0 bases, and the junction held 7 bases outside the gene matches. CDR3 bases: TGTGCCAGCAGCCGGACAGGGCGCACTAGCACAGATACGCAGTATTTT. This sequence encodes CASSRTGRTSTDTQYF.

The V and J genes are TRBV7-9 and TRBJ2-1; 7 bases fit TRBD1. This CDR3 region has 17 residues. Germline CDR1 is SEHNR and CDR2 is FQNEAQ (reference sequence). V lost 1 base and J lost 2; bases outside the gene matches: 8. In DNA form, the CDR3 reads TGTGCCAGCAGCTTAGAAGTGGGGCAGGGGGCCTACAATGAGCAGTTCTTC. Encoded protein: CASSLEVGQGAYNEQFF. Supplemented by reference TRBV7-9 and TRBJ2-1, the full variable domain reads DTGVSQNPRHKITKRGQNVTFRCDPISEHNRLYWYRQTLGQGPEFLTYFQNEAQLEKSRLLSDRFSAERPKGSFSTLEIQRTEQGDSAMYLCASSLEVGQGAYNEQFFGPGTRLTVL.

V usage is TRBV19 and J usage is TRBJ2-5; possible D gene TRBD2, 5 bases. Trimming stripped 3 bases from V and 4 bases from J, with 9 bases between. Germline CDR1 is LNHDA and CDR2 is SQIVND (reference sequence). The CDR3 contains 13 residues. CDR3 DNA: TGTGCCAGTAGTATTCCTGGGAGAGAGACCCAGTACTTC. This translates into CASSIPGRETQYF.

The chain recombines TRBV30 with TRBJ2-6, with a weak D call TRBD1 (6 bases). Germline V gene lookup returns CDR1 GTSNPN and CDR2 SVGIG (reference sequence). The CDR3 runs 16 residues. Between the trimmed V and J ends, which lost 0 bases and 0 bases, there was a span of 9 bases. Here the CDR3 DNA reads TGTGCCTGGAGTGTACTGGGACACTCTGGGGCCAACGTCCTGACTTTC. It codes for CAWSVLGHSGANVLTF. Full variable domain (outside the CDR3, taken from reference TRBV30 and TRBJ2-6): SQTIHQWPATLVQPVGSPLSLECTVEGTSNPNLYWYRQAAGRGLQLLFYSVGIGQISSEVPQNLSASRPQDRQFILSSKKLLLSDSGFYLCAWSVLGHSGANVLTFGAGSRLTVL.

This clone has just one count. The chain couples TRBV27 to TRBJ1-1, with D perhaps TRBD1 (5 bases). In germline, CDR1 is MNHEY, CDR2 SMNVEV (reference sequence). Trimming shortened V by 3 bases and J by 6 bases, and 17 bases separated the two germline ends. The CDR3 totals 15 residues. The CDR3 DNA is TGTGCCAGCAGTTTTTATCAGGACACGACCGCTGAAGCTTTCTTT. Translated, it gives CASSFYQDTTAEAFF.

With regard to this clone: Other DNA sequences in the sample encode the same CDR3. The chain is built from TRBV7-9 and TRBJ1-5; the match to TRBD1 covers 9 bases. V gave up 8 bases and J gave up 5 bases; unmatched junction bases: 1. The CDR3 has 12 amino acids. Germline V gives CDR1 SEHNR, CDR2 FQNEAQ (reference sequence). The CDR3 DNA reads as TGTGCCAGCGGGACAGGGCATCAGCCCCAGCATTTT. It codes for CASGTGHQPQHF.

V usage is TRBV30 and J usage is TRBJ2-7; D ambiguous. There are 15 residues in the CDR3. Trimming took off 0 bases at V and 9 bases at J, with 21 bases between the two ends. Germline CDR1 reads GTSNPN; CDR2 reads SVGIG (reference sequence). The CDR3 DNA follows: TGTGCCTGGAGTGTATTTGCAAGCCCAAAAGCCGCGCAGTACTTC. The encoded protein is CAWSVFASPKAAQYF.

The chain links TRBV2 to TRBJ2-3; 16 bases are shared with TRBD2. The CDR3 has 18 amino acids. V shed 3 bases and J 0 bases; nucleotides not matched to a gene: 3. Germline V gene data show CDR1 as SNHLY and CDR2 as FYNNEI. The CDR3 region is CASSEGLAGGKSTDTQYF. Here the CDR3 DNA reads TGTGCCAGCAGTGAGGGACTAGCGGGGGGGAAAAGCACAGATACGCAGTATTTT. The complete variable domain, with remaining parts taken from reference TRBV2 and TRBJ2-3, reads EPEVTQTPSHQVTQMGQEVILRCVPISNHLYFYWYRQILGQKVEFLVSFYNNEISEKSEIFDDQFSVERPDGSNFTLKIRSTKLEDSAMYFCASSEGLAGGKSTDTQYFGPGTRLTVL.

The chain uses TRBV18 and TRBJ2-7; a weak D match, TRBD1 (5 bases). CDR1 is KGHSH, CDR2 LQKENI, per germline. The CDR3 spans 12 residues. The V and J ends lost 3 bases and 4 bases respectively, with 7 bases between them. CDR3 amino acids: CASSPKGYEQYF. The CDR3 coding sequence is TGTGCCAGCTCACCTAAGGGGTACGAGCAGTACTTC.

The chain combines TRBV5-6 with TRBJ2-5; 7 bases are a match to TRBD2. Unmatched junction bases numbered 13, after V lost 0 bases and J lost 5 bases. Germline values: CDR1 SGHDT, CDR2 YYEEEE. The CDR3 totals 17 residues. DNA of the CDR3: TGTGCCAGCAGCTTGGGAATTGCGCAGGCGCGGGGGGAGACCCAGTACTTC. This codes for CASSLGIAQARGETQYF.

The CDR3 loop is CASSTTGTNQPQHF. The CDR3 nucleotides read TGTGCCAGTAGTACGACAGGGACTAATCAGCCCCAGCATTTT. The chain is built from TRBV19 and TRBJ1-5, with 7 bases aligning to TRBD1. This CDR3 region has 14 residues. Trimming removed 4 bases from V and 4 bases from J; junction bases left unmatched: 4. Germline CDR1 is LNHDA and CDR2 is SQIVND (reference sequence).

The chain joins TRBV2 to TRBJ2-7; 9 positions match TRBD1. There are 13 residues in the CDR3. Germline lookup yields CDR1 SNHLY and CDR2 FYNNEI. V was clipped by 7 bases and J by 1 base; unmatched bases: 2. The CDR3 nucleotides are TGTGCCAGCAATGGACAGGGGTCCTACGAGCAGTACTTC. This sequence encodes CASNGQGSYEQYF.

CDR3 bases: TGCGCCAGCAGCCAAGGGGACAGGGGTTCGAATTCACCCCTCCACTTT. This sequence encodes CASSQGDRGSNSPLHF. This chain connects TRBV4-3 to TRBJ1-6, with 10 bases fitting TRBD1. From germline, CDR1 is LGHNA and CDR2 YSLEER. The CDR3 length is 16 residues. Trimming took 1 base from V and 7 from J; bases not matched to a gene: 4.

The CDR3 loop is CASSSKDRGREQYF. DNA for the CDR3: TGTGCCAGCAGCTCCAAGGACAGGGGTCGCGAGCAGTACTTC. The chain joins TRBV7-9 to TRBJ2-7, with 9 nucleotides matching TRBD1. The CDR3 extends over 14 amino acids. Germline V gives CDR1 SEHNR, CDR2 FQNEAQ (reference sequence). Germline trimming cut 4 bases from V and 6 bases from J; bases unmatched to any gene: 7.

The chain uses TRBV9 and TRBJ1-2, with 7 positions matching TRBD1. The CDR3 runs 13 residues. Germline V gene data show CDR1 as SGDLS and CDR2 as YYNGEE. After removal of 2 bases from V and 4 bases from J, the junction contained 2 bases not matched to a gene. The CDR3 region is CASSVGTVYGYTF. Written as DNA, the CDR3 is TGTGCCAGCAGCGTGGGGACAGTCTATGGCTACACCTTC.

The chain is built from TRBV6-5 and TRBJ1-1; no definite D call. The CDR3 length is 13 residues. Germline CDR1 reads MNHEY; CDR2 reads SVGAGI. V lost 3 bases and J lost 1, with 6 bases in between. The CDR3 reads CASSYVANTEAFF. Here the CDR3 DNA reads TGTGCCAGCAGTTATGTGGCGAACACTGAAGCTTTCTTT.

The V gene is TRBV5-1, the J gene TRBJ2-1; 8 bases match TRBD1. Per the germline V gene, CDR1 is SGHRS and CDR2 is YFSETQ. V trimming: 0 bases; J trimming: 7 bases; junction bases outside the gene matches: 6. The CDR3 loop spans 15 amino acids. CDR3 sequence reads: CASSLATDRENEQFF. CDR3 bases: TGCGCCAGCAGCTTGGCCACGGACAGGGAGAATGAGCAGTTCTTC.

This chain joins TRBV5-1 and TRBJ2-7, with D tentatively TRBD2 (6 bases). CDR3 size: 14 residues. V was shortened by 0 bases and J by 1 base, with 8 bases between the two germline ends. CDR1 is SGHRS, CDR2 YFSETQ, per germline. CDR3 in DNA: TGCGCCAGCAGCTTGGTTGGGACTTCCTACGAGCAGTACTTC. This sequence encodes CASSLVGTSYEQYF.